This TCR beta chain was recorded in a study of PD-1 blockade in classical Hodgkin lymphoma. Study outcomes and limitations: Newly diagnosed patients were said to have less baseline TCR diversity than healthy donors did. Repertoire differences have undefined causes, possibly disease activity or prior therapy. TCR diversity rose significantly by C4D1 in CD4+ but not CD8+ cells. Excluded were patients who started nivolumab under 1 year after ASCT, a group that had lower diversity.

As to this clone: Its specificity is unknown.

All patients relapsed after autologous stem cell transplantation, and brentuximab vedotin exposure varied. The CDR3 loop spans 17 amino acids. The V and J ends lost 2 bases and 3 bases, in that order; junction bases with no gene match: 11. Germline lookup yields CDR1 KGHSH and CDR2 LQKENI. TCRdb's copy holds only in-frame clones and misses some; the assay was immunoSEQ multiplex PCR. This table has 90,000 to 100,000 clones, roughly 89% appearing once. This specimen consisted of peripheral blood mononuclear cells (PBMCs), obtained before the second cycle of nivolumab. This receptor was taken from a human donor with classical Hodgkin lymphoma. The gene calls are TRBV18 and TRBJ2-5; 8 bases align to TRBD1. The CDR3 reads CASSPYHTTGGKETQYF. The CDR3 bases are TGTGCCAGCTCACCATACCATACTACAGGGGGGAAAGAGACCCAGTACTTC.